This T cell receptor beta chain was documented in a study of T cell responses to AZD1222 COVID-19 vaccine. The table came from immunoSEQ multiplex PCR; TCRdb's copy has only in-frame clones and leaves some out. The table has about 150,000 clones, around 86% seen once; the top ten hold about a tenth. About this clone itself: Its target is unknown.

Study-wide results and caveats: Spike-specific TCR breadth and depth both grew after two AZD1222 doses. There were repertoire samples only from the period after the peak T cell response. Per reports, nearly half of all spike-specific TCRs target regions that are unmutated in variants. It was only five to seven AZD1222 recipients who were seropositive at baseline.

In germline, CDR1 is SQVTM, CDR2 ANQGSEA. The V gene lost 6 bases and the J gene lost 2 bases, with 4 bases spanning the gap. The CDR3 loop spans 10 amino acids. V is TRBV29-1 and J is TRBJ2-5; D not certain. The sequence derives from an adult who received the AZD1222 COVID-19 vaccine. The sample consisted of peripheral blood, taken 28 days after the second AZD1222 dose. CDR3 region: CSVEQETQYF. DNA of the CDR3: TGCAGCGTCGAACAAGAGACCCAGTACTTC.